The 30 T cell receptor beta chains presented below share a single source sample, sequenced in a study of blood T cell repertoires in COVID-19. Clones were read by immunoSEQ multiplex PCR, and TCRdb kept only the in-frame ones, dropping some. There are under 130,000 clones in the sample; 70% to 90% occur only once, and 2.1% lies in the top ten. The sample consisted of peripheral blood. The receptors originated from a human donor in a cohort sampled during active COVID-19.

The rearrangement links TRBV7-2 to TRBJ2-1, with D tentatively TRBD2 (6 bases). The germline V gene encodes CDR1 SGHTA and CDR2 FQGNSA. This CDR3 is 16 amino acids long. Trimming shortened V by 3 bases and J by 0 bases, and 12 bases separated the two germline ends. The CDR3 DNA reads as TGTGCCAGCAGCTTTGTAGCGGAGCCCTCCTACAATGAGCAGTTCTTC. This codes for CASSFVAEPSYNEQFF.

The chain is built from TRBV7-9 and TRBJ2-3, with 16 nucleotides matching TRBD2. The CDR3 consists of 18 residues. From germline, CDR1 is SEHNR and CDR2 FQNEAQ (reference sequence). V shed 3 bases and J 0 bases; nucleotides not matched to a gene: 3. CDR3 sequence reads: CASSFGTSGGASTDTQYF. CDR3 nucleotides: TGTGCCAGCAGCTTTGGGACTAGCGGGGGGGCGAGCACAGATACGCAGTATTTT.

V gene TRBV5-1 combines with J gene TRBJ2-1; no firm D call. The CDR3 has 15 amino acids. Between the trimmed V and J ends, which lost 0 bases and 2 bases, there was a span of 9 bases. Per germline, CDR1 SGHRS and CDR2 YFSETQ. CDR3 sequence reads: CASSLAGLTYNEQFF. The DNA of the CDR3 is TGCGCCAGCAGCTTGGCAGGTCTGACCTACAATGAGCAGTTCTTC.

The chain links TRBV5-1 to TRBJ2-1, with 8 bases that match TRBD1. Unmatched junction bases numbered 10, after V lost 4 bases and J lost 7 bases. This CDR3 has 15 amino acids. Germline V gene lookup returns CDR1 SGHRS and CDR2 YFSETQ. Here the CDR3 reads CASSRGQVPTNEQFF. In nucleotides, the CDR3 is TGCGCCAGCAGCAGGGGACAGGTTCCCACGAATGAGCAGTTCTTC.

The CDR3, as DNA: TGTGCCAGCAGTTTCATCGGACAAGATAAAGCTTTCTTT. It codes for CASSFIGQDKAFF. V gene TRBV6-6 combines with J gene TRBJ1-1; D possibly corresponds to TRBD1 (5 bases). This CDR3 has 13 amino acids. CDR1 and CDR2 (germline): MNHNY, SVGAGI (reference sequence). V was pared by 4 bases and J by 9 bases, with 15 bases between.

The chain is built from TRBV6-5 and TRBJ1-5; 7 bases fit TRBD1. CDR1 MNHEY and CDR2 SVGAGI come from the germline V gene. Trimming removed 10 bases from V and 7 bases from J; junction bases left unmatched: 13. The CDR3 sequence is 14 residues long. The chain's CDR3 is CAITPRQGDQPQHF. The CDR3 coding sequence is TGTGCCATCACCCCCAGACAGGGCGACCAGCCCCAGCATTTT.

The genes are TRBV28 and TRBJ1-1, with D unresolved. Germline V gene sequence: CDR1 MDHEN, CDR2 SYDVKM. V was pared by 5 bases and J by 4 bases, with 14 bases between. The CDR3 totals 14 residues. CDR3 in amino acids: CASSTPGLSTEAFF. The CDR3 DNA reads as TGTGCCAGCAGTACCCCCGGACTGTCCACTGAAGCTTTCTTT. The whole variable domain, filled in from reference TRBV28 and TRBJ1-1, reads DVKVTQSSRYLVKRTGEKVFLECVQDMDHENMFWYRQDPGLGLRLIYFSYDVKMKEKGDIPEGYSVSREKKERFSLILESASTNQTSMYLCASSTPGLSTEAFFGQGTRLTVV.

This clone was seen a single time. This sequence joins TRBV27 and TRBJ1-1; 9 nucleotides match TRBD1. The V and J ends lost 5 bases and 4 bases, in that order; junction bases with no gene match: 5. The V gene's germline CDR1 is MNHEY and CDR2 SMNVEV (reference sequence). The CDR3 has 14 residues. In nucleotides, the CDR3 is TGTGCCAGCAGTGTACAGGGGGCCGTCACTGAAGCTTTCTTT. As protein: CASSVQGAVTEAFF.

V gene TRBV7-9 combines with J gene TRBJ2-1, with 9 bases aligning to TRBD1. CDR1 and CDR2 (germline): SEHNR, FQNEAQ (reference sequence). V was pared by 5 bases and J by 6 bases, with 8 bases of the junction left unmatched. The length of the CDR3 is 15 residues. CDR3 coding DNA: TGTGCCAGCAGCCACCGGGACAGGGAGCGCAATGAGCAGTTCTTC. It encodes CASSHRDRERNEQFF.

CDR3 bases: TGTGCCAGCAGCCCAGGATACGAGCAGTACTTC. This translates into CASSPGYEQYF. The V gene is TRBV21-1, the J gene TRBJ2-7; TRBD1, the table's D call, was not compared with the DNA. TRBV21-1 is termed a pseudogene. This CDR3 is built from 11 residues.

The chain couples TRBV7-2 to TRBJ2-2; D gene uncertain. Germline values: CDR1 SGHTA, CDR2 FQGNSA. CDR3 length: 12 amino acids. Deletions cut 3 bases from V and 6 bases from J, with 5 bases between. The CDR3 region has the DNA TGTGCCAGCAGCTTCAATTCCGGGGAGCTGTTTTTT. Its translation: CASSFNSGELFF.

J is TRBJ1-3 and V is TRBV18; D unclear. CDR3 length equals 14 residues. Germline V CDR1 and CDR2: KGHSH, LQKENI. Trimming left V 3 bases short and J 4 bases short, with 10 bases between. CDR3 protein: CASSPVPTGNTIYF. CDR3 nucleotide sequence: TGTGCCAGCTCACCGGTGCCTACGGGAAACACCATATATTTT.

The V and J genes are TRBV3-1 (or the pseudogene TRBV3-2) and TRBJ2-3; maybe TRBD1 (6 bases). The germline V gene encodes CDR1 LGHDT and CDR2 YNNKEL (reference sequence). Deletions cut 4 bases from V and 4 bases from J, with 12 bases between. The CDR3 has 14 amino acids. The CDR3 sequence is CASSLGAPPDTQYF. The CDR3, as DNA: TGTGCCAGCAGCCTGGGGGCGCCCCCAGATACGCAGTATTTT.

The chain links TRBV28 to TRBJ1-5; tentatively, D is TRBD1 (5 bases). Per the germline V gene, CDR1 is MDHEN and CDR2 is SYDVKM. Trimming removed 2 bases at V and 3 bases at J, with 11 bases between. The CDR3 contains 15 residues. CDR3 loop: CASSLPGTSNQPQHF. CDR3 DNA sequence: TGTGCCAGCAGTTTACCCGGGACTTCCAATCAGCCCCAGCATTTT. Full variable domain (missing parts from reference TRBV28 and TRBJ1-5): DVKVTQSSRYLVKRTGEKVFLECVQDMDHENMFWYRQDPGLGLRLIYFSYDVKMKEKGDIPEGYSVSREKKERFSLILESASTNQTSMYLCASSLPGTSNQPQHFGDGTRLSIL.

The rearrangement links TRBV27 to TRBJ2-2; 8 positions agree with TRBD2. Germline V gene lookup returns CDR1 MNHEY and CDR2 SMNVEV (reference sequence). The CDR3 has 15 residues. Unmatched junction bases numbered 6, after V lost 6 bases and J lost 3 bases. The CDR3 spells CASSAGGRDTGELFF. The DNA for the CDR3 is TGTGCCAGCAGCGCGGGGGGACGGGACACCGGGGAGCTGTTTTTT.

V is TRBV7-9 and J is TRBJ2-5; 10 bases fit TRBD1. V lost 6 bases to trimming and J lost 3 bases; unmatched junction nucleotides: 4. The CDR3 contains 14 residues. The V gene's germline CDR1 is SEHNR and CDR2 FQNEAQ (reference sequence). For the CDR3, the DNA is TGTGCCAGCAGTTCGGGACAGGGGAAAGAGACCCAGTACTTC. It encodes CASSSGQGKETQYF.

This clone was observed a single time. The CDR3 ends on some other residue instead of the conserved phenylalanine or tryptophan, so this is likely a read error. The DNA is left out, because the CDR3 cannot be placed on it with certainty; the CDR3 is given as TCRdb lists it. This chain uses TRBV7-8 with TRBJ1-1; TRBD1 was called by the table and not checked on the DNA. The CDR3 adds up to 12 amino acids, both ends counted. CDR1 SGHVS and CDR2 FQNEAQ come from the germline V gene. The chain's CDR3 is CASSFETGGKAV.

The chain is built from TRBV5-1 and TRBJ2-3; 7 bases agree with TRBD1. This CDR3 comprises 15 residues. Unmatched junction bases numbered 3, after V lost 0 bases and J lost 2 bases. Per the germline V gene, CDR1 is SGHRS and CDR2 is YFSETQ. CDR3 DNA: TGCGCCAGCAGCTTGGTAGGGGGCAACACAGATACGCAGTATTTT. Residues: CASSLVGGNTDTQYF.

This chain connects TRBV18 to TRBJ2-2; 9 bases align to TRBD2. CDR3 size: 16 residues. V lost 0 bases, J lost 4 bases, and 3 bases stayed unmatched. Germline V gives CDR1 KGHSH, CDR2 LQKENI. CDR3 loop: CASSPPSSGGTGELFF. DNA of the CDR3: TGTGCCAGCTCACCACCGAGTAGCGGGGGCACCGGGGAGCTGTTTTTT.

The sample holds a few counts of this clone. The V call is TRBV24-1, the J call TRBJ1-4; D is undetermined. The length of the CDR3 is 12 residues. With 4 bases removed from V and 10 bases from J, the gap between germline ends came to 9 bases. Looked up from germline, CDR1 is KGHDR and CDR2 is SFDVKD. CDR3 amino acids: CATSDGVGKLFF. DNA for the CDR3: TGTGCCACCAGTGACGGGGTTGGAAAACTGTTTTTT.

The chain recombines TRBV30 with TRBJ2-7; D uncertain. Germline lookup yields CDR1 GTSNPN and CDR2 SVGIG (reference sequence). Trimming took off 0 bases at V and 0 bases at J, with 9 bases between the two ends. The CDR3 is made up of 14 amino acids. The CDR3 region has the DNA TGTGCCTGGAGTGTAAGTCTTAGCTCCTACGAGCAGTACTTC. It encodes CAWSVSLSSYEQYF. Drawing the rest from reference TRBV30 and TRBJ2-7, the complete variable domain is SQTIHQWPATLVQPVGSPLSLECTVEGTSNPNLYWYRQAAGRGLQLLFYSVGIGQISSEVPQNLSASRPQDRQFILSSKKLLLSDSGFYLCAWSVSLSSYEQYFGPGTRLTVT.

The J gene is TRBJ1-2, the V gene TRBV12-5; 9 bases line up with TRBD1. Per the germline V gene, CDR1 is LGHNT and CDR2 is FRNRAP. There are 13 residues in the CDR3. The V gene end was trimmed by 6 bases and the J gene end by 8 bases; junction bases not matched to a gene: 7. The chain's CDR3 is CASGGTGTEGYTF. The CDR3 DNA follows: TGTGCTAGTGGCGGGACAGGGACTGAGGGCTACACCTTC. The full variable domain, its missing parts supplied by reference TRBV12-5 and TRBJ1-2, is DARVTQTPRHKVTEMGQEVTMRCQPILGHNTVFWYRQTMMQGLELLAYFRNRAPLDDSGMPKDRFSAEMPDATLATLKIQPSEPRDSAVYFCASGGTGTEGYTFGSGTRLTVV.

This clone occurred once. The J gene is TRBJ2-1, the V gene TRBV12-3 or TRBV12-4; 7 bases line up with TRBD1. The CDR3 loop spans 13 amino acids. The V segment lost 5 bases and the J segment 7 bases; nucleotides outside the gene matches: 5. The CDR3 loop is CASSPMDRNEQFF. DNA for the CDR3: TGTGCCAGCAGTCCCATGGACAGGAATGAGCAGTTCTTC.

The rearrangement links TRBV28 to TRBJ1-5, with TRBD1 identical over 9 bases. The trim removed 6 bases at V and 7 bases at J, leaving 10 bases unmatched. The length of the CDR3 is 15 residues. Germline V gene lookup returns CDR1 MDHEN and CDR2 SYDVKM. CDR3 protein: CASSTHRGLGQPQHF. In nucleotides, the CDR3 is TGTGCCAGCAGCACTCACAGGGGGCTGGGGCAGCCCCAGCATTTT.

The V gene is TRBV27, the J gene TRBJ1-6; D remains ambiguous. V gave up 10 bases and J gave up 9 bases, with 13 bases separating them. The CDR3 runs to 12 residues. The V gene's germline CDR1 is MNHEY and CDR2 SMNVEV (reference sequence). CDR3 coding DNA: TGTGCCACCGGTAAAATGGTTTCACCCCTCCACTTT. Residues: CATGKMVSPLHF.

The rearrangement joins TRBV30 to TRBJ1-6; 9 nucleotides align to TRBD1. The germline gives CDR1 GTSNPN, CDR2 SVGIG (reference sequence). The trim removed 0 bases at V and 7 bases at J, leaving 4 bases unmatched. This CDR3 has 15 residues. The CDR3 DNA is TGTGCCTGGAGTGTGAGGGACAGGGAAAATTCACCCCTCCACTTT. Protein product: CAWSVRDRENSPLHF.

V gene TRBV12-5 combines with J gene TRBJ2-2; 7 bases line up with TRBD1. Unmatched junction bases numbered 9, after V lost 7 bases and J lost 1 base. The CDR3 has 16 residues. Germline lookup yields CDR1 LGHNT and CDR2 FRNRAP. CDR3 nucleotides: TGTGCTAGTGTCCCCCCCGGGACAGTGAACACCGGGGAGCTGTTTTTT. Protein product: CASVPPGTVNTGELFF.

This clone was seen more than once but under ten times. This chain joins TRBV27 and TRBJ1-2, with 9 bases that match TRBD1. This CDR3 region has 15 residues. The J segment lost 2 bases and the V segment lost 6 bases, leaving 7 bases of the junction unmatched. Germline loops: CDR1 MNHEY, CDR2 SMNVEV (reference sequence). This CDR3 is CASRPDRGVNYGYTF. The CDR3 nucleotides read TGTGCCAGCAGACCGGACAGGGGAGTAAACTATGGCTACACCTTC.

V is TRBV27 and J is TRBJ1-5; a weak D match, TRBD1 (5 bases). The CDR3 totals 15 residues. V dropped 5 bases and J dropped 3 bases, with 14 bases sitting between them. CDR1 and CDR2 from the germline V gene are MNHEY and SMNVEV (reference sequence). The DNA of the CDR3 is TGTGCCAGCAGTCCCACGCAGGGTAACAATCAGCCCCAGCATTTT. It is translated as CASSPTQGNNQPQHF.

The genes are TRBV2 and TRBJ1-4; 7 bases are a match to TRBD1. The germline gives CDR1 SNHLY, CDR2 FYNNEI. The CDR3 extends over 13 amino acids. The V and J ends lost 1 base and 7 bases, in that order; junction bases with no gene match: 0. The CDR3 region is CASSEDRGEKLFF. CDR3 nucleotide sequence: TGTGCCAGCAGTGAAGACAGGGGTGAAAAACTGTTTTTT.